This passage covers 31 T cell receptor beta chains from one sample sequenced in a study of technical replicates of blood from a handful of donors. Assay: immunoSEQ multiplex PCR; the TCRdb copy retains only in-frame clones and omits some. The top ten hold 4.5% to 5% of the sample, which has roughly 70,000 clones, more than 85% seen once. Source material: PBMCs. The receptor source for this set is a human donor in good health. Some clones in this sample may be carry-over from other donors' samples.

The chain is built from TRBV6-5 and TRBJ2-2; perhaps TRBD1 as D (5 bases). The germline V gene has CDR1 MNHEY and CDR2 SVGAGI. CDR3 length equals 16 residues. V lost 0 bases and J 4 bases, leaving 12 bases between the germline ends. The CDR3 loop reads CASSYSAGLGTGELFF. CDR3 coding DNA: TGTGCCAGCAGTTACTCCGCAGGGTTAGGCACCGGGGAGCTGTTTTTT.

This chain uses TRBV5-1 with TRBJ2-6; TRBD2 is a possible D gene (6 bases). This CDR3 comprises 15 residues. Trimming shortened V by 7 bases and J by 2 bases, and 13 bases separated the two germline ends. Germline-derived CDR1 and CDR2 are SGHRS and YFSETQ. CDR3 loop: CASGRGWAGANVLTF. CDR3 nucleotide sequence: TGCGCCAGCGGTCGGGGGTGGGCTGGGGCCAACGTCCTGACTTTC.

The chain combines TRBV6-5 with TRBJ1-5, with TRBD1 as a possible D gene (5 bases). V was shortened by 6 bases and J by 2 bases, with 11 bases between the two germline ends. Germline assignment: CDR1 MNHEY and CDR2 SVGAGI. This CDR3 has 14 residues. CDR3 residues: CASSWGVGNQPQHF. CDR3 sequence (DNA): TGTGCCAGCAGCTGGGGGGTAGGCAATCAGCCCCAGCATTTT.

The V and J genes are TRBV7-9 and TRBJ2-4; D possibly corresponds to TRBD1 (6 bases). V was cut by 5 bases and J by 1 base, with 15 bases left in between. The CDR3 spans 16 residues. The germline V gene has CDR1 SEHNR and CDR2 FQNEAQ (reference sequence). In nucleotides, the CDR3 is TGTGCCAGCAGCCGTGCTACAGGGTTGGCCAAAAACATTCAGTACTTC. It codes for CASSRATGLAKNIQYF.

This clone was found once. This rearrangement joins TRBV7-2 to TRBJ1-2; D is ambiguous. The CDR3 has 13 amino acids. Trimming removed 5 bases at V and 2 bases at J, with 9 bases between. Germline V gene lookup returns CDR1 SGHTA and CDR2 FQGNSA. The CDR3 loop reads CASSLTRNYGYTF. The CDR3 DNA sequence: TGTGCCAGCAGCCTCACCAGAAACTATGGCTACACCTTC.

The chain employs TRBV6-5 and TRBJ1-2, with TRBD1 as a possible D gene (5 bases). The CDR3 length is 14 residues. Trimming removed 0 bases from V and 4 bases from J, with 9 bases in between. Germline V gives CDR1 MNHEY, CDR2 SVGAGI. The CDR3 region is CASSYSGRGYGYTF. CDR3 DNA: TGTGCCAGCAGTTACTCCGGAAGGGGCTATGGCTACACCTTC.

The CDR3 sequence is CASSQGLDSYEQYF. CDR3 DNA: TGTGCCAGCAGCCAAGGACTCGACAGCTACGAGCAGTACTTC. The J gene is TRBJ2-7, the V gene TRBV4-2, with D tentatively TRBD1 (5 bases). V dropped 1 base and J dropped 3 bases, with 10 bases sitting between them. The CDR3 extends over 14 amino acids. In germline, CDR1 is LGHNA, CDR2 YNFKEQ.

The chain couples TRBV29-1 to TRBJ2-7; 12 positions agree with TRBD1. Germline CDR1 SQVTM, CDR2 ANQGSEA. With 7 bases clipped from V and 8 bases from J, the junction kept 15 bases outside the gene matches. This CDR3 comprises 15 residues. CDR3 region: CSARTGTGGWGKQYF. The CDR3 DNA reads TGCAGCGCACGGACCGGGACAGGGGGCTGGGGCAAGCAGTACTTC.

The CDR3 region has the DNA TGTGCCTGGAGTGTACTCGAGACTAGGCAGTATTTT. It is translated as CAWSVLETRQYF. This chain links TRBV30 with TRBJ2-3; D is perhaps TRBD2 (6 bases). V lost 0 bases and J lost 11, with 12 bases in between. Germline V gene lookup returns CDR1 GTSNPN and CDR2 SVGIG (reference sequence). This CDR3 has 12 amino acids.

The count of this clone is one. The rearrangement uses TRBV6-5 and TRBJ2-4, with 10 bases fitting TRBD1. The germline V gene has CDR1 MNHEY and CDR2 SVGAGI. Germline trimming cut 6 bases from V and 6 bases from J; bases unmatched to any gene: 5. The CDR3 is made up of 14 amino acids. CDR3 region: CASRTGGSGNIQYF. The CDR3, as DNA: TGTGCCAGCAGGACAGGGGGCTCGGGAAACATTCAGTACTTC.

The rearrangement links TRBV18 to TRBJ2-5; 7 bases align to TRBD1. The CDR3 consists of 13 residues. V shed 5 bases and J 2 bases; nucleotides not matched to a gene: 2. CDR1 and CDR2 from the germline V gene are KGHSH and LQKENI. For the CDR3, the DNA is TGTGCCAGCTCAAGGGGACAGCAAGAGACCCAGTACTTC. Amino acids: CASSRGQQETQYF.

The V and J genes are TRBV27 and TRBJ1-6; 9 positions agree with TRBD1. CDR1 MNHEY and CDR2 SMNVEV come from the germline V gene (reference sequence). The CDR3 length is 15 residues. V lost 6 bases to trimming and J lost 11 bases; unmatched junction nucleotides: 11. This CDR3 reads CASRTAGQGMTPLHF. CDR3 bases: TGTGCCAGCAGGACGGCAGGACAGGGGATGACACCCCTCCACTTT.

V is TRBV2 and J is TRBJ1-1; D unresolved. CDR3 length equals 14 residues. Germline V gene sequence: CDR1 SNHLY, CDR2 FYNNEI. V lost 7 bases and J lost 1, with 13 bases in between. CDR3 protein: CASTTYGGNTEAFF. Written as DNA, the CDR3 is TGTGCCAGCACCACCTACGGAGGGAACACTGAAGCTTTCTTT.

This clone has just a few counts. The V and J genes are TRBV6-6 and TRBJ2-2, with D uncertain. The V gene lost 4 bases and the J gene lost 0 bases, with 12 bases spanning the gap. This CDR3 has 16 amino acids. Germline V gives CDR1 MNHNY, CDR2 SVGAGI (reference sequence). The CDR3 nucleotides read TGTGCCAGCAGTTCTGCGGTATTCACGAACACCGGGGAGCTGTTTTTT. Its protein product is CASSSAVFTNTGELFF.

The gene calls are TRBV9 and TRBJ2-3; D is perhaps TRBD2 (5 bases). V gave up 0 bases and J gave up 4 bases, with 18 bases separating them. Germline lookup yields CDR1 SGDLS and CDR2 YYNGEE. This CDR3 is built from 17 residues. The CDR3 DNA sequence: TGTGCCAGCAGCGTAGGCTCTAGCTTATGGGTCGCAGATACGCAGTATTTT. It yields the protein CASSVGSSLWVADTQYF. The variable domain in full, completed from reference TRBV9 and TRBJ2-3, reads DSGVTQTPKHLITATGQRVTLRCSPRSGDLSVYWYQQSLDQGLQFLIQYYNGEERAKGNILERFSAQQFPDLHSELNLSSLELGDSALYFCASSVGSSLWVADTQYFGPGTRLTVL.

This clone was counted many times. The rearrangement uses TRBV6-4 and TRBJ2-3; 11 bases map to TRBD2. Germline V gene sequence: CDR1 MRHNA, CDR2 SNTAGT. Unmatched junction bases numbered 5, after V lost 4 bases and J lost 2 bases. CDR3 length: 16 amino acids. The CDR3 DNA sequence: TGTGCCAGCAGTGTAGGGACTAGCGGCCACACAGATACGCAGTATTTT. This codes for CASSVGTSGHTDTQYF.

The rearrangement uses TRBV7-3 and TRBJ2-5; TRBD2 agrees at 7 bases. With 1 base clipped from V and 1 base from J, the junction kept 3 bases outside the gene matches. This CDR3 comprises 15 residues. Germline V gene lookup returns CDR1 SGHTA and CDR2 FQGTGA. The CDR3 DNA is TGTGCCAGCAGCTTAATGGGGGGGGTCCAAGAGACCCAGTACTTC. It translates to CASSLMGGVQETQYF.

This chain connects TRBV7-2 to TRBJ2-2, with 11 bases aligning to TRBD2. The germline V gene has CDR1 SGHTA and CDR2 FQGNSA. V was pared by 7 bases and J by 6 bases, with 4 bases of the junction left unmatched. The CDR3 runs 14 residues. CDR3 in amino acids: CASTLAGGAGELFF. The CDR3 coding sequence is TGTGCCAGCACCCTAGCGGGAGGAGCCGGGGAGCTGTTTTTT.

The V gene is TRBV5-6, the J gene TRBJ1-6; a possible D gene is TRBD1 (6 bases). Trimming removed 4 bases at V and 10 bases at J, with 15 bases between. From germline, CDR1 is SGHDT and CDR2 YYEEEE. This CDR3 is 14 amino acids long. The CDR3: CASSPDRIGSPLHF. The CDR3 DNA follows: TGTGCCAGCAGCCCTGACAGGATCGGATCACCCCTCCACTTT.

This rearrangement joins TRBV7-9 to TRBJ2-5; D is unclear. V lost 5 bases and J lost 5, with 18 bases in between. This CDR3 is 15 amino acids long. Germline V CDR1 and CDR2: SEHNR, FQNEAQ (reference sequence). The CDR3 bases are TGTGCCAGCAGCATGTCCGTCGGATCCGGGGAGACCCAGTACTTC. Translating gives CASSMSVGSGETQYF.

The chain employs TRBV2 and TRBJ2-1; possibly TRBD2 for D (6 bases). In germline, CDR1 is SNHLY, CDR2 FYNNEI. There are 14 residues in the CDR3. Between the trimmed V and J ends, which lost 3 bases and 8 bases, there was a span of 14 bases. This chain's CDR3 is CASSEALASDEQFF. The CDR3 coding sequence is TGTGCCAGCAGTGAGGCACTAGCATCCGATGAGCAGTTCTTC. Using reference TRBV2 and TRBJ2-1 for the parts outside the CDR3, the full variable domain is EPEVTQTPSHQVTQMGQEVILRCVPISNHLYFYWYRQILGQKVEFLVSFYNNEISEKSEIFDDQFSVERPDGSNFTLKIRSTKLEDSAMYFCASSEALASDEQFFGPGTRLTVL.

This chain connects TRBV7-7 to TRBJ2-1, with TRBD1 as a possible D gene (5 bases). Germline V lookup: CDR1 SSHAT, CDR2 FNYEAQ (reference sequence). V was pared by 2 bases and J by 12 bases, with 14 bases between. CDR3 length equals 13 residues. CDR3: CASSLSTANGQFF. CDR3 nucleotide sequence: TGTGCCAGCAGCTTATCGACAGCGAACGGGCAGTTCTTC.

This chain uses TRBV20-1 with TRBJ2-1; D possibly corresponds to TRBD2 (5 bases). CDR1 is DFQATT and CDR2 is SNEGSKA in the germline V gene (reference sequence). The V end lost 6 bases, the J end lost 6 bases, and 9 bases lay between the germline ends. The CDR3 is 11 amino acids. The CDR3 DNA is TGCAGTGCAGCGGACCGCAATGAGCAGTTCTTC. As protein: CSAADRNEQFF.

This chain uses TRBV30 with TRBJ2-7; TRBD2 is a possible D gene (7 bases). Germline V gene lookup returns CDR1 GTSNPN and CDR2 SVGIG (reference sequence). The CDR3 spans 14 residues. V lost 5 bases and J 6 bases, leaving 20 bases between the germline ends. The CDR3 protein is CAWGKGGVRGEQYF. In DNA, the CDR3 is TGTGCCTGGGGGAAGGGGGGGGTCCGGGGCGAGCAGTACTTC.

A note on this clone: The same CDR3 arises from other DNA sequences in this sample as well. This rearrangement joins TRBV6-1 to TRBJ2-7; D is perhaps TRBD1 (5 bases). Trimming removed 2 bases from V and 4 bases from J, with 6 bases in between. Germline loops: CDR1 MNHNS, CDR2 SASEGT. The CDR3 runs to 12 residues. The CDR3 nucleotides read TGTGCCAGCAGTGAAAGGGGATACGAGCAGTACTTC. It translates to CASSERGYEQYF.

The chain carries TRBV5-1 and TRBJ2-6; D possibly corresponds to TRBD2 (6 bases). CDR3 length equals 16 residues. The germline gives CDR1 SGHRS, CDR2 YFSETQ. Trimming removed 7 bases from V and 4 bases from J, with 18 bases in between. In nucleotides, the CDR3 is TGCGCCAGCGGAGGGGATGGGAAAGCCGGGGCCAACGTCCTGACTTTC. Translating gives CASGGDGKAGANVLTF.

V is TRBV5-6 and J is TRBJ2-3; 8 positions agree with TRBD2. From germline, CDR1 is SGHDT and CDR2 YYEEEE. Germline trimming cut 6 bases from V and 2 bases from J; bases unmatched to any gene: 17. The CDR3 length is 18 residues. The CDR3 spells CASISAGGPPSNTDTQYF. CDR3 bases: TGTGCCAGCATCAGCGCGGGGGGCCCCCCGAGCAACACAGATACGCAGTATTTT.

The V call is TRBV10-1, the J call TRBJ2-3, with TRBD2 identical over 10 bases. The J segment lost 5 bases and the V segment lost 9 bases, leaving 5 bases of the junction unmatched. The CDR3 covers 13 residues. The germline V gene has CDR1 WNHNN and CDR2 SYGVQD (reference sequence). The CDR3 bases are TGCGCCAGACGGACTAGCGGTCTAGATACGCAGTATTTT. Its translation is CARRTSGLDTQYF.

This clone has only a few counts. The chain joins TRBV4-2 to TRBJ1-5, with D uncertain. The CDR3 sequence is 11 residues long. Between the trimmed V and J ends, which lost 6 bases and 5 bases, there was a span of 5 bases. Germline values: CDR1 LGHNA, CDR2 YNFKEQ. CDR3 in amino acids: CASSSDQPQHF. CDR3 sequence (DNA): TGTGCCAGCAGTTCAGATCAGCCCCAGCATTTT.

This sequence joins TRBV7-3 and TRBJ2-3; no reliable D call. Germline CDR1 is SGHTA and CDR2 is FQGTGA. This CDR3 comprises 13 residues. V was clipped by 2 bases and J by 0 bases, with 3 bases between them. For the CDR3, the DNA is TGTGCCAGCAGCTTATCGAGCACAGATACGCAGTATTTT. Translated: CASSLSSTDTQYF. The whole variable domain, filled in from reference TRBV7-3 and TRBJ2-3, reads GAGVSQTPSNKVTEKGKYVELRCDPISGHTALYWYRQSLGQGPEFLIYFQGTGAADDSGLPNDRFFAVRPEGSVSTLKIQRTERGDSAVYLCASSLSSTDTQYFGPGTRLTVL.

The V gene is TRBV7-2, the J gene TRBJ2-1; the D gene is possibly TRBD2 (7 bases). V dropped 3 bases and J dropped 7 bases, with 19 bases sitting between them. The CDR3 is made up of 16 amino acids. The germline V gene encodes CDR1 SGHTA and CDR2 FQGNSA. The CDR3 sequence is CASSFFTRGGSNEQFF. The CDR3 DNA sequence: TGTGCCAGCAGCTTCTTCACGAGGGGGGGGTCAAATGAGCAGTTCTTC. The whole variable domain, remainder taken from reference TRBV7-2 and TRBJ2-1, is GAGVSQSPSNKVTEKGKDVELRCDPISGHTALYWYRQSLGQGLEFLIYFQGNSAPDKSGLPSDRFSAERTGGSVSTLTIQRTQQEDSAVYLCASSFFTRGGSNEQFFGPGTRLTVL.